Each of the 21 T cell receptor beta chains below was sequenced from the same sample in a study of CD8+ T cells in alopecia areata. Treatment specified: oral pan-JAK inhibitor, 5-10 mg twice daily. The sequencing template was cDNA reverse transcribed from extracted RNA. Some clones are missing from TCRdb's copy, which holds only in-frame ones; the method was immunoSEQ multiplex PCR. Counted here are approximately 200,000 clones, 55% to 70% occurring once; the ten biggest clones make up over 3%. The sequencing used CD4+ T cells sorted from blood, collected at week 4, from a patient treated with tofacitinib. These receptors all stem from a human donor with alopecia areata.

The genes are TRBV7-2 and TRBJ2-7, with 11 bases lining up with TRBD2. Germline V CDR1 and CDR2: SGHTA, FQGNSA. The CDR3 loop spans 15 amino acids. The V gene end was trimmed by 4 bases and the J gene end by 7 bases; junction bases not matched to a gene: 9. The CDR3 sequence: CASSSTALAGGEQYF. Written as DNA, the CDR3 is TGTGCCAGCAGCTCTACTGCCCTAGCGGGAGGTGAGCAGTACTTC. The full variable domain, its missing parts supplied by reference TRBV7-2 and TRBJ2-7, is GAGVSQSPSNKVTEKGKDVELRCDPISGHTALYWYRQSLGQGLEFLIYFQGNSAPDKSGLPSDRFSAERTGGSVSTLTIQRTQQEDSAVYLCASSSTALAGGEQYFGPGTRLTVT.

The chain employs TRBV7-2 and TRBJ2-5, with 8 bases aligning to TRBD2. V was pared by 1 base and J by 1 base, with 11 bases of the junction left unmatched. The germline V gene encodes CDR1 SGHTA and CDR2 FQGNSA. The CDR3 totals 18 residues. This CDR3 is CASSLEVWAGGLQETQYF. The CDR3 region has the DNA TGTGCCAGCAGCTTAGAAGTTTGGGCGGGGGGCCTCCAAGAGACCCAGTACTTC.

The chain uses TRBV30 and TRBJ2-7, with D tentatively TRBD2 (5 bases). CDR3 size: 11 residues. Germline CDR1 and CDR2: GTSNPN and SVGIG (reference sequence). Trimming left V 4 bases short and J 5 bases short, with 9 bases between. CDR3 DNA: TGTGCCTGGACCCGGAGGCACGAGCAGTACTTC. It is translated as CAWTRRHEQYF. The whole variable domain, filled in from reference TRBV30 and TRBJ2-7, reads SQTIHQWPATLVQPVGSPLSLECTVEGTSNPNLYWYRQAAGRGLQLLFYSVGIGQISSEVPQNLSASRPQDRQFILSSKKLLLSDSGFYLCAWTRRHEQYFGPGTRLTVT.

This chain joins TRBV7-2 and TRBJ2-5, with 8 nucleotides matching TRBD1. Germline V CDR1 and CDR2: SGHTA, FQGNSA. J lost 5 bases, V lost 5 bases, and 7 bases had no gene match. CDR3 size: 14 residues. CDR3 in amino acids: CASSVTGVPETQYF. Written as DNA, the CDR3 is TGTGCCAGCAGCGTGACAGGGGTTCCGGAGACCCAGTACTTC.

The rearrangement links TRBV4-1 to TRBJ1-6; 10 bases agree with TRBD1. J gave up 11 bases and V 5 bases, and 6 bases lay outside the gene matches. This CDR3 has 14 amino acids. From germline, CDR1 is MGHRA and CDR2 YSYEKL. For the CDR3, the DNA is TGCGCCAGCAGCTCCCGGGACAGGGGTGCACCCCTCCACTTT. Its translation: CASSSRDRGAPLHF.

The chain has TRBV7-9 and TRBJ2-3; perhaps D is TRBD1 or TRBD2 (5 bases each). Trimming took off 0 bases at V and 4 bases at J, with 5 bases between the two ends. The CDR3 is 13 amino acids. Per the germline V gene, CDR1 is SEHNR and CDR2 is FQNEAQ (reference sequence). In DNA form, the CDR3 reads TGTGCCAGCAGCTTAGCGGGACCAGATACGCAGTATTTT. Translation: CASSLAGPDTQYF. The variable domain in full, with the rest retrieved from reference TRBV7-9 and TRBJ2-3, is DTGVSQNPRHKITKRGQNVTFRCDPISEHNRLYWYRQTLGQGPEFLTYFQNEAQLEKSRLLSDRFSAERPKGSFSTLEIQRTEQGDSAMYLCASSLAGPDTQYFGPGTRLTVL.

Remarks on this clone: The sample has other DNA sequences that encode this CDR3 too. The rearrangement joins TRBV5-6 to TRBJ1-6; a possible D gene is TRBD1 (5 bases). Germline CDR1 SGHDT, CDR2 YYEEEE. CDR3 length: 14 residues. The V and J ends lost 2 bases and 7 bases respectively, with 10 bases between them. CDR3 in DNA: TGTGCCAGCAGCTTCAGGGCTGTCAATTCACCCCTCCACTTT. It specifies CASSFRAVNSPLHF.

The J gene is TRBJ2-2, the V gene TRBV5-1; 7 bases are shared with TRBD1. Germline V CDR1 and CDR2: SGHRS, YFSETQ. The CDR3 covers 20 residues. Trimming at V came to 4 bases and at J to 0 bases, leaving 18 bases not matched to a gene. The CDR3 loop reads CASSLDAGWVGQTNTGELFF. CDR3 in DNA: TGCGCCAGCAGCCTGGACGCCGGGTGGGTGGGACAGACGAACACCGGGGAGCTGTTTTTT. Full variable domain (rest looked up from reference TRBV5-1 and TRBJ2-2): KAGVTQTPRYLIKTRGQQVTLSCSPISGHRSVSWYQQTPGQGLQFLFEYFSETQRNKGNFPGRFSGRQFSNSRSEMNVSTLELGDSALYLCASSLDAGWVGQTNTGELFFGEGSRLTVL.

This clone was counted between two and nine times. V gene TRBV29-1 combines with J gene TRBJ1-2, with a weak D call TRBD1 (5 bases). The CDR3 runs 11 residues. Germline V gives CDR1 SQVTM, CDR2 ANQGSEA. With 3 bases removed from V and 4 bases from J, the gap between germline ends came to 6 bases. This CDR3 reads CSVDGGYGYTF. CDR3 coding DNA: TGCAGCGTTGATGGGGGCTATGGCTACACCTTC.

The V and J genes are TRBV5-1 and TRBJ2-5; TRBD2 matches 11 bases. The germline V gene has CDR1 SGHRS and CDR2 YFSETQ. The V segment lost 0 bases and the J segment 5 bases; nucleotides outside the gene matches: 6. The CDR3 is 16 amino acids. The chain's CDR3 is CASSLVLAGGQETQYF. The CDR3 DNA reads TGCGCCAGCAGCTTGGTCCTAGCGGGGGGCCAGGAGACCCAGTACTTC.

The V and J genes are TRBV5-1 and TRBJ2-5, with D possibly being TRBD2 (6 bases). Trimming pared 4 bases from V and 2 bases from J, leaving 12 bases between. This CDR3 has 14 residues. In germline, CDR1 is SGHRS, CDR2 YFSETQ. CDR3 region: CASSRRLGQETQYF. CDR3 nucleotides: TGCGCCAGCAGCAGAAGACTAGGGCAAGAGACCCAGTACTTC. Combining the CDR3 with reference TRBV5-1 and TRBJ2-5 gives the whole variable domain KAGVTQTPRYLIKTRGQQVTLSCSPISGHRSVSWYQQTPGQGLQFLFEYFSETQRNKGNFPGRFSGRQFSNSRSEMNVSTLELGDSALYLCASSRRLGQETQYFGPGTRLLVL.

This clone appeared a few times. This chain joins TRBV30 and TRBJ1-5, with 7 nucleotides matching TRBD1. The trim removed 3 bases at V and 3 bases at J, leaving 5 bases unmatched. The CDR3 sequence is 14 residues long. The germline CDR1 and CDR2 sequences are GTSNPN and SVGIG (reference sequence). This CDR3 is CAWSWGQNNQPQHF. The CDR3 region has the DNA TGTGCCTGGAGCTGGGGACAGAACAATCAGCCCCAGCATTTT.

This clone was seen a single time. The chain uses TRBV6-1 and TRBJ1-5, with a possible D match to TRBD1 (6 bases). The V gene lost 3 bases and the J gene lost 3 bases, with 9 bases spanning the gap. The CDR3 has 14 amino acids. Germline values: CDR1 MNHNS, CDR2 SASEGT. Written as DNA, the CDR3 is TGTGCCAGCAGTGAGGGGGGCGTCAATCAGCCCCAGCATTTT. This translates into CASSEGGVNQPQHF.

Here the CDR3 DNA reads TGTGCCAGCAGCTGGGTGGGGACAGGGAACACTGAAGCTTTCTTT. It codes for CASSWVGTGNTEAFF. The chain employs TRBV5-4 and TRBJ1-1, with 8 bases identical to TRBD1. The germline V gene has CDR1 SGHNT and CDR2 YYREEE (reference sequence). V shed 3 bases and J 1 base; nucleotides not matched to a gene: 5. The CDR3 runs 15 residues.

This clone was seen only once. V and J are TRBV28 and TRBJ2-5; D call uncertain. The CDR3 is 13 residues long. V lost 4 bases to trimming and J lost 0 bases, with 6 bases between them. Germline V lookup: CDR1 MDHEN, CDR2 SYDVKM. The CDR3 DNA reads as TGTGCCAGCAGTTATGGGGACCAAGAGACCCAGTACTTC. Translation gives CASSYGDQETQYF.

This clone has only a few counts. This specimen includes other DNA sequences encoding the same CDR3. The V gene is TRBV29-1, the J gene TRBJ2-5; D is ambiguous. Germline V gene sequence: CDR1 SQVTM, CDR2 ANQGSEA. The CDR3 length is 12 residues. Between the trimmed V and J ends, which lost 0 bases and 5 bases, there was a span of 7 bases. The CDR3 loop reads CSVEEGLETQYF. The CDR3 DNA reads TGCAGCGTTGAAGAGGGGTTGGAGACCCAGTACTTC.

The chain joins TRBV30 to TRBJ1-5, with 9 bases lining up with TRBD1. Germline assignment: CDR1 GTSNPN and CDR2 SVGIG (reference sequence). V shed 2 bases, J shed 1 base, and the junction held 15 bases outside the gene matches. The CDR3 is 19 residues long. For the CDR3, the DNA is TGTGCCTGGAGTCTCACGGGACAGGGAGGTTCCGGGAGCAATCAGCCCCAGCATTTT. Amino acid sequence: CAWSLTGQGGSGSNQPQHF.

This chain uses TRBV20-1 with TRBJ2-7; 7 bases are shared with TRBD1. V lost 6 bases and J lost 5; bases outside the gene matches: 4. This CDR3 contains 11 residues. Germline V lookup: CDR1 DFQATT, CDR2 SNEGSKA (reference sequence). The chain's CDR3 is CSARQGHEQYF. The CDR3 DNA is TGCAGTGCCCGACAGGGCCACGAGCAGTACTTC.

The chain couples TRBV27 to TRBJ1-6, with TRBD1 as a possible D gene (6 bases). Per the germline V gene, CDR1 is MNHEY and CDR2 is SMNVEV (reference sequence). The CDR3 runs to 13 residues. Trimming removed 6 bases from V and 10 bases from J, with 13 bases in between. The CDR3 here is CASREPGASPLHF. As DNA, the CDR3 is TGTGCCAGCAGGGAACCAGGGGCATCACCCCTCCACTTT.

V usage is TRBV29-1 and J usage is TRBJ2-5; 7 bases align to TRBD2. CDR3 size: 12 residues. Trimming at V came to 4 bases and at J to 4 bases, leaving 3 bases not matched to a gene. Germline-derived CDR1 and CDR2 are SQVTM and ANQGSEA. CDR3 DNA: TGCAGCGTTGGGGAGGGGAGAGAGACCCAGTACTTC. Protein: CSVGEGRETQYF.

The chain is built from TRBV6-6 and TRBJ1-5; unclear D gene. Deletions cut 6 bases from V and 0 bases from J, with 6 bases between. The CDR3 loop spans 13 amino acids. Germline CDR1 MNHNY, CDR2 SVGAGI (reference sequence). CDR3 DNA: TGTGCCAGCAGCCCGGGTAGCAATCAGCCCCAGCATTTT. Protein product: CASSPGSNQPQHF.